These 6 T cell receptor beta chains came from one sample sequenced in a study of T-cell reconstitution after alpha-beta-depleted transplantation in children. Preparation of the TCRbeta library was carried out with unique molecular identifiers. TCRdb redid the calling of the PCR reads with MiXCR, one entry per CDR3 protein. The sample has about 230,000 distinct CDR3 sequences; under 13% are singletons. Material: PBMCs, obtained before TCRalphabeta/CD19-depleted stem cell transplant. Every receptor here comes from a child in the first two years of life with acute myeloid leukemia, due to receive a stem cell transplant.

Ten or more counts support this clonotype. The CDR3 spells CASSPLAGTGRETQYF. CDR3 DNA sequence: TGTGCCAGCAGCCCTCTGGCCGGGACTGGGAGGGAGACCCAGTACTTC. The rearrangement uses TRBV28 and TRBJ2-5, with D perhaps matching TRBD2 (6 bases). The CDR3 contains 16 residues. CDR1 is MDHEN and CDR2 is SYDVKM in the germline V gene. Trimming left V 6 bases short and J 5 bases short, with 22 bases between.

This clonotype was counted at least ten times. The chain recombines TRBV28 with TRBJ2-5; 15 bases agree with TRBD2. Germline loops: CDR1 MDHEN, CDR2 SYDVKM. Trimming cost V 5 bases and J 5 bases; bases outside gene matches: 6. The CDR3 totals 16 residues. In DNA, the CDR3 is TGTGCCAGCAGTCCCGGACTAGCGGGAGGGCGGGAGACCCAGTACTTC. This translates into CASSPGLAGGRETQYF.

This clonotype was counted ten times or more. The gene calls are TRBV7-2 and TRBJ1-2; D ambiguous. Deletions cut 4 bases from V and 4 bases from J, with 13 bases between. The CDR3 covers 14 residues. The germline V gene has CDR1 SGHTA and CDR2 FQGNSA. CDR3 residues: CASSYFIGAYGYTF. Here the CDR3 DNA reads TGTGCCAGCAGCTATTTCATTGGAGCCTATGGCTACACCTTC. Supplemented by reference TRBV7-2 and TRBJ1-2, the full variable domain reads GAGVSQSPSNKVTEKGKDVELRCDPISGHTALYWYRQSLGQGLEFLIYFQGNSAPDKSGLPSDRFSAERTGGSVSTLTIQRTQQEDSAVYLCASSYFIGAYGYTFGSGTRLTVV.

The chain combines TRBV10-3 with TRBJ2-2; no reliable D call. Trimming removed 5 bases from V and 5 bases from J, with 12 bases in between. Germline CDR1 is ENHRY and CDR2 is SYGVKD. The CDR3 extends over 14 amino acids. The DNA of the CDR3 is TGTGCCATCAGTTCGACTGGGAATACCGGGGAGCTGTTTTTT. Encoded protein: CAISSTGNTGELFF.

This clonotype has a count of ten or more. The chain has TRBV2 and TRBJ1-2; perhaps TRBD1 as D (5 bases). Germline CDR1 reads SNHLY; CDR2 reads FYNNEI. V lost 8 bases to trimming and J lost 3 bases, with 10 bases between them. This CDR3 has 12 residues. The CDR3 sequence is CASARVDYGYTF. The DNA of the CDR3 is TGTGCCAGCGCCAGGGTGGACTATGGCTACACCTTC.

At least ten counts were recorded for this clonotype. It may be a read error: a sequence one base away is much more abundant. This chain uses TRBV5-1 with TRBJ1-1, with a weak D call TRBD1 (5 bases). The ends were cut back, 2 bases at V and 1 base at J, with 6 bases in the middle. The germline CDR1 and CDR2 sequences are SGHRS and YFSETQ. The CDR3 length is 13 residues. This CDR3 reads CASSFDRNTEAFF. The CDR3 DNA reads TGCGCCAGCAGCTTCGACAGGAACACTGAAGCTTTCTTT.